The 24 T cell receptor beta chains below all came from one sample that was sequenced in a study of identical twins. TCRdb ran MiXCR on the 5' RACE reads and lists one entry per CDR3 protein. This table holds 500,000 or so distinct CDR3 sequences, over 12% found once. The same data also contributed to another study, on yellow fever vaccine responses in identical twins.

Sequences were obtained from CD4+ T cells sorted from blood. The origin of the receptors is a woman under 30 in good health.

The chain recombines TRBV19 with TRBJ2-6; TRBD2 agrees at 11 bases. The CDR3 is made up of 16 amino acids. The junction had 9 bases not matched to a gene; V was cut back by 11 bases and J by 3 bases. CDR1 is LNHDA and CDR2 is SQIVND in the germline V gene (reference sequence). This CDR3 is CASLAGGFGGANVLTF. CDR3 bases: TGTGCCTCCTTAGCGGGAGGGTTCGGTGGGGCCAACGTCCTGACTTTC.

This clonotype was counted between two and nine times. The genes are TRBV4-2 and TRBJ2-1, with TRBD1 as a possible D gene (6 bases). With 5 bases removed from V and 4 bases from J, the gap between germline ends came to 24 bases. This CDR3 has 18 residues. Germline values: CDR1 LGHNA, CDR2 YNFKEQ. The DNA for the CDR3 is TGTGCCAGCAGCGAAGTCTCCCAGGGGTGGTTAGGGTACAATGAGCAGTTCTTC. Translated: CASSEVSQGWLGYNEQFF.

This clonotype was picked up a small number of times. The chain recombines TRBV29-1 with TRBJ2-7; 8 bases agree with TRBD2. Germline V gives CDR1 SQVTM, CDR2 ANQGSEA. The V segment lost 4 bases and the J segment 0 bases; nucleotides outside the gene matches: 8. The CDR3 loop spans 15 amino acids. The chain's CDR3 is CSVARGLDRSYEQYF. The CDR3 DNA is TGCAGCGTTGCAAGGGGACTAGACCGCTCCTACGAGCAGTACTTC.

The chain joins TRBV5-1 to TRBJ2-1; TRBD2 matches at 14 bases. CDR3 length: 18 residues. Germline trimming cut 0 bases from V and 8 bases from J; bases unmatched to any gene: 10. Germline lookup yields CDR1 SGHRS and CDR2 YFSETQ. The CDR3 is CASSLAIGLAGGRHEQFF. The CDR3 region has the DNA TGCGCCAGCAGCTTGGCGATCGGACTAGCGGGAGGTCGGCATGAGCAGTTCTTC.

V gene TRBV20-1 combines with J gene TRBJ1-5; D call uncertain. Trimming took 7 bases from V and 4 from J, leaving 5 bases between them. From germline, CDR1 is DFQATT and CDR2 SNEGSKA (reference sequence). The CDR3 is made up of 10 amino acids. CDR3: CSVDNQPQHF. CDR3 nucleotide sequence: TGCAGTGTCGATAATCAGCCCCAGCATTTT.

The rearrangement links TRBV4-1 to TRBJ2-3; D is undetermined. V gave up 0 bases and J gave up 6 bases, with 10 bases separating them. There are 14 residues in the CDR3. Germline assignment: CDR1 MGHRA and CDR2 YSYEKL. DNA for the CDR3: TGCGCCAGCAGCCAAGATCACTTAGGGGATACGCAGTATTTT. Its translation is CASSQDHLGDTQYF.

This clonotype was picked up a small number of times. The rearrangement links TRBV12-3 or TRBV12-4 to TRBJ2-5; D gene uncertain. V lost 7 bases and J 7 bases, leaving 10 bases between the germline ends. This CDR3 contains 11 residues. The CDR3 sequence is CASTQGRTQYF. CDR3 bases: TGTGCCAGCACTCAAGGACGGACCCAGTACTTC.

DNA for the CDR3: TGTGCCAGCAGCCCAACTAGCGGGGGGTGGCCCGGGGAGCTGTTTTTT. Translating gives CASSPTSGGWPGELFF. This sequence joins TRBV7-2 and TRBJ2-2, with 12 bases matching TRBD2. The germline CDR1 and CDR2 sequences are SGHTA and FQGNSA. The CDR3 contains 16 residues. With V trimmed by 5 bases and J by 6 bases, 7 bases remained unmatched. Full variable domain (rest looked up from reference TRBV7-2 and TRBJ2-2): GAGVSQSPSNKVTEKGKDVELRCDPISGHTALYWYRQSLGQGLEFLIYFQGNSAPDKSGLPSDRFSAERTGGSVSTLTIQRTQQEDSAVYLCASSPTSGGWPGELFFGEGSRLTVL.

The CDR3 here is CASSPTAETQYF. As DNA, the CDR3 is TGCGCCAGCAGCCCGACCGCAGAGACCCAGTACTTC. The chain employs TRBV5-1 and TRBJ2-5; no clear D gene. V dropped 4 bases and J dropped 4 bases, with 8 bases sitting between them. The CDR3 has 12 residues. From germline, CDR1 is SGHRS and CDR2 YFSETQ.

This clonotype was counted only a few times. The chain uses TRBV12-3 or TRBV12-4 and TRBJ1-1, with 9 bases that match TRBD1. The CDR3 has 16 amino acids. The junction had 13 bases not matched to a gene; V was cut back by 6 bases and J by 5 bases. The DNA for the CDR3 is TGTGCCAGCAGACCGCATATGACAGGGGGAGGGACTGAAGCTTTCTTT. Translating gives CASRPHMTGGGTEAFF.

This clonotype showed up many times. J is TRBJ1-5 and V is TRBV12-3 or TRBV12-4; 9 nucleotides line up with TRBD1. The V segment lost 3 bases and the J segment 4 bases; nucleotides outside the gene matches: 4. The CDR3 contains 15 residues. Here the CDR3 reads CASSFLGQGNQPQHF. CDR3 nucleotide sequence: TGTGCCAGCAGTTTCTTGGGACAGGGAAATCAGCCCCAGCATTTT.

This clonotype was counted a few times. The chain employs TRBV6-1 and TRBJ2-3; the match to TRBD1 covers 9 bases. The length of the CDR3 is 14 residues. From germline, CDR1 is MNHNS and CDR2 SASEGT. Trimming cost V 8 bases and J 5 bases; bases outside gene matches: 8. CDR3 sequence (DNA): TGTGCCAGCTCTAACAGGGGGCGGATAGATACGCAGTATTTT. Translation gives CASSNRGRIDTQYF.

J is TRBJ2-7 and V is TRBV30; D perhaps matches TRBD1 (5 bases). The V end was cut by 4 bases, the J end by 5 bases, with 15 bases between. The CDR3 consists of 13 residues. Germline V gene data show CDR1 as GTSNPN and CDR2 as SVGIG (reference sequence). CDR3 coding DNA: TGTGCCTGGACCAAGACAGTGTCGGACGAGCAGTACTTC. Translation gives CAWTKTVSDEQYF.

This clonotype occurred a few times. The chain's CDR3 is CASSPGLARETQYF. The DNA for the CDR3 is TGTGCCAGCAGCCCCGGACTAGCGAGGGAGACCCAGTACTTC. The V call is TRBV5-5, the J call TRBJ2-5; 9 bases match TRBD2. The V gene end was trimmed by 4 bases and the J gene end by 5 bases; junction bases not matched to a gene: 6. The length of the CDR3 is 14 residues. The germline V gene encodes CDR1 SGHKS and CDR2 YYEKEE (reference sequence).

This chain joins TRBV20-1 and TRBJ2-2, with 11 bases matching TRBD2. The V and J ends lost 5 bases and 3 bases, in that order; junction bases with no gene match: 5. Germline V lookup: CDR1 DFQATT, CDR2 SNEGSKA (reference sequence). This CDR3 has 15 amino acids. The CDR3 bases are TGCAGTGCTGCGATAGCGGGAGGGTACACCGGGGAGCTGTTTTTT. This gives the protein CSAAIAGGYTGELFF.

The sample holds many counts of this clonotype. The chain uses TRBV20-1 and TRBJ1-1; 7 bases are a match to TRBD1. Trimming cost V 5 bases and J 2 bases; bases outside gene matches: 14. The CDR3 extends over 16 amino acids. The germline CDR1 and CDR2 sequences are DFQATT and SNEGSKA (reference sequence). This CDR3 reads CSARQGRGVVNTEAFF. In DNA, the CDR3 is TGCAGTGCTCGACAGGGTCGTGGCGTTGTCAACACTGAAGCTTTCTTT.

A few counts support this clonotype. V gene TRBV5-1 combines with J gene TRBJ2-1, with TRBD2 matching 7 bases. In germline, CDR1 is SGHRS, CDR2 YFSETQ. The junction had 4 bases not matched to a gene; V was cut back by 2 bases and J by 8 bases. The CDR3 has 13 amino acids. CDR3 DNA: TGCGCCAGCAGCTTCGGTAGCGGGTATGAGCAGTTCTTC. It encodes CASSFGSGYEQFF.

This clonotype was recorded a few times. J is TRBJ2-2 and V is TRBV5-1; TRBD2 aligns across 9 bases. The CDR3 consists of 14 residues. Germline CDR1 reads SGHRS; CDR2 reads YFSETQ. Trimming took 6 bases from V and 5 from J; bases not matched to a gene: 5. CDR3 sequence: CASTEAGGTGELFF. Here the CDR3 DNA reads TGCGCCAGCACCGAAGCGGGAGGTACCGGGGAGCTGTTTTTT.

In its sample, this clonotype was seen a few times. The chain couples TRBV5-1 to TRBJ2-1; D assignment may be TRBD1 or TRBD2 (6 bases each). V lost 3 bases to trimming and J lost 3 bases, with 16 bases between them. Per germline, CDR1 SGHRS and CDR2 YFSETQ. The CDR3 contains 16 residues. The CDR3 DNA sequence: TGCGCCAGCAGCTATCGAGTCGGGGGCCTCTACAATGAGCAGTTCTTC. Translated, it gives CASSYRVGGLYNEQFF.

V gene TRBV12-3 or TRBV12-4 combines with J gene TRBJ2-7; the D gene is possibly TRBD1 (6 bases). The CDR3 runs 14 residues. V was trimmed by 5 bases and J by 1 base, leaving 12 bases between them. This chain's CDR3 is CASSQAQGSYEQYF. CDR3 sequence (DNA): TGTGCCAGCAGTCAGGCTCAGGGGTCCTACGAGCAGTACTTC.

In this sample, this clonotype turned up a few times. The chain uses TRBV7-2 and TRBJ2-7; unclear D gene. The CDR3 length is 12 residues. V lost 5 bases to trimming and J lost 5 bases, with 10 bases between them. Germline V gene sequence: CDR1 SGHTA, CDR2 FQGNSA. This CDR3 is CASSRTLNEQYF. The DNA of the CDR3 is TGTGCCAGCAGCCGCACCCTTAACGAGCAGTACTTC. The whole variable domain, filled in from reference TRBV7-2 and TRBJ2-7, reads GAGVSQSPSNKVTEKGKDVELRCDPISGHTALYWYRQSLGQGLEFLIYFQGNSAPDKSGLPSDRFSAERTGGSVSTLTIQRTQQEDSAVYLCASSRTLNEQYFGPGTRLTVT.

The V and J genes are TRBV20-1 and TRBJ2-7; D not resolved. The CDR3 covers 12 residues. Germline CDR1 is DFQATT and CDR2 is SNEGSKA (reference sequence). The V gene lost 3 bases and the J gene lost 3 bases, with 9 bases spanning the gap. The CDR3 sequence: CSASDILYEQYF. CDR3 coding DNA: TGCAGTGCTAGCGACATACTCTACGAGCAGTACTTC.

This clonotype has ten or more counts. The chain recombines TRBV5-1 with TRBJ2-3, with no clear D. The CDR3 sequence is 15 residues long. Looked up from germline, CDR1 is SGHRS and CDR2 is YFSETQ. Trimming took off 0 bases at V and 0 bases at J, with 8 bases between the two ends. The CDR3 region is CASSLEGPSTDTQYF. The CDR3 nucleotides read TGCGCCAGCAGCTTGGAAGGGCCTAGCACAGATACGCAGTATTTT.

CDR3 protein: CASSLDVGRAETQYF. The CDR3, as DNA: TGCGCCAGCAGCTTGGATGTCGGGCGCGCAGAGACCCAGTACTTC. V is TRBV5-1 and J is TRBJ2-5; D uncertain. From germline, CDR1 is SGHRS and CDR2 YFSETQ. This CDR3 has 15 amino acids. Trimming removed 0 bases from V and 4 bases from J, with 13 bases in between.